One and the same sample provided the 22 T cell receptor beta chains below, sequenced in a study of T-cell reconstitution after alpha-beta-depleted transplantation in children. As it was prepared, the TCRbeta library received unique molecular identifiers. From the PCR reads, TCRdb called clonotypes with MiXCR, one entry per CDR3 protein. The table lists nearly 200,000 distinct CDR3 sequences, about 6% of them singletons. The sample consisted of PBMCs, taken before TCRalphabeta/CD19-depleted stem cell transplant. The receptors were sampled from a girl under two years old with combined immunodeficiency, due to receive a stem cell transplant.

In this sample, this clonotype turned up many times. The rearrangement uses TRBV24-1 and TRBJ2-1, with 8 bases identical to TRBD2. Germline V lookup: CDR1 KGHDR, CDR2 SFDVKD. The junction had 9 bases not matched to a gene; V was cut back by 5 bases and J by 7 bases. The CDR3 runs to 15 residues. The CDR3, as DNA: TGTGCCACCAGTGTTGACGGGAGGGCCTCAAATGAGCAGTTCTTC. It specifies CATSVDGRASNEQFF.

The sample holds many counts of this clonotype. The CDR3 is CASSLGGLGYEQYF. As DNA, the CDR3 is TGTGCCAGCAGCTTAGGGGGCCTAGGCTACGAGCAGTACTTC. The chain has TRBV7-9 and TRBJ2-7, with a possible D match to TRBD1 (5 bases). This CDR3 has 14 amino acids. The V gene's germline CDR1 is SEHNR and CDR2 FQNEAQ (reference sequence). Trimming removed 1 base from V and 3 bases from J, with 10 bases in between.

This clonotype was picked up many times. The chain carries TRBV6-2 or TRBV6-3 and TRBJ2-7, with D possibly TRBD1 on 5 matching bases. Germline values: CDR1 MNHEY, CDR2 SVGEGT. Deletions cut 7 bases from V and 5 bases from J, with 15 bases between. The CDR3 is 13 residues long. The CDR3 loop reads CASTPTGLDEQYF. The CDR3 nucleotides read TGTGCCAGCACCCCTACAGGTTTGGACGAGCAGTACTTC.

Ten or more counts support this clonotype. The V gene is TRBV28, the J gene TRBJ1-2, with D unresolved. V was clipped by 3 bases and J by 2 bases, with 16 bases between them. CDR3 length: 16 residues. CDR1 is MDHEN and CDR2 is SYDVKM in the germline V gene. The CDR3 region has the DNA TGTGCCAGCAGTTTGGCCGCTGCGGACCCGAACTATGGCTACACCTTC. Translating gives CASSLAAADPNYGYTF.

This chain uses TRBV20-1 with TRBJ2-3; a possible D gene is TRBD1 (5 bases). Trimming took off 2 bases at V and 2 bases at J, with 11 bases between the two ends. The CDR3 is 14 amino acids. The germline V gene encodes CDR1 DFQATT and CDR2 SNEGSKA (reference sequence). CDR3 sequence (DNA): TGCAGTGCTAGAAATCCTGGGGCCACAGATACGCAGTATTTT. This sequence encodes CSARNPGATDTQYF.

This clonotype was counted ten times or more. The V call is TRBV9, the J call TRBJ2-3, with 7 bases aligning to TRBD2. The CDR3 totals 16 residues. Per the germline V gene, CDR1 is SGDLS and CDR2 is YYNGEE. The ends lost 0 bases at V and 5 bases at J; junction bases unmatched: 9. The CDR3 loop reads CASSVGLSGVEDTQYF. The DNA of the CDR3 is TGTGCCAGCAGCGTAGGATTAAGCGGGGTTGAAGATACGCAGTATTTT.

This clonotype occurred many times. The chain joins TRBV7-9 to TRBJ1-2; 9 positions match TRBD1. J was trimmed by 5 bases and V by 8 bases; bases with no gene match: 6. The germline gives CDR1 SEHNR, CDR2 FQNEAQ (reference sequence). The CDR3 covers 13 residues. CDR3 nucleotide sequence: TGTGCCAGCGAACAGGGGGCAACGTATGGCTACACCTTC. Translation gives CASEQGATYGYTF.

There are many counts of this clonotype. The V and J genes are TRBV6-1 and TRBJ2-5; 10 nucleotides match TRBD2. Germline trimming cut 2 bases from V and 8 bases from J; bases unmatched to any gene: 5. The CDR3 contains 14 residues. Germline V gives CDR1 MNHNS, CDR2 SASEGT. Here the CDR3 DNA reads TGTGCCAGCAGTGAACTAGCGGGGGTAGAAACCCAGTACTTC. As protein: CASSELAGVETQYF.

The sample holds a few counts of this clonotype. V usage is TRBV15 and J usage is TRBJ2-1; D is uncertain. Trimming removed 1 base from V and 6 bases from J, with 7 bases in between. CDR1 and CDR2 from the germline V gene are LNHNV and YYDKDF (reference sequence). The CDR3 runs to 13 residues. For the CDR3, the DNA is TGTGCCACCAGCAGAGCGACGGCCAATGAGCAGTTCTTC. This gives the protein CATSRATANEQFF.

This clonotype was detected many times. The CDR3 DNA is TGTGCCAGCAGTTTATTCCCAGGGGAGGGTTGCGCCACTGAAGCTTTCTTT. As protein: CASSLFPGEGCATEAFF. The chain employs TRBV27 and TRBJ1-1, with D possibly TRBD1 on 6 matching bases. Trimming shortened V by 1 base and J by 4 bases, and 19 bases separated the two germline ends. The CDR3 sequence is 17 residues long. Germline CDR1 and CDR2: MNHEY and SMNVEV (reference sequence).

This clonotype was seen at least ten times. This chain connects TRBV25-1 to TRBJ2-7, with 10 nucleotides matching TRBD1. CDR1 MGHDK and CDR2 SYGVNS come from the germline V gene. The V and J ends lost 4 bases and 4 bases, in that order; junction bases with no gene match: 7. CDR3 length: 15 amino acids. CDR3 loop: CASSAPDRGLYEQYF. In DNA, the CDR3 is TGTGCCAGCAGTGCCCCGGACAGGGGGTTATACGAGCAGTACTTC.

This clonotype was observed many times. This chain connects TRBV12-3 or TRBV12-4 to TRBJ2-7, with 9 positions matching TRBD2. V was pared by 3 bases and J by 1 base, with 4 bases of the junction left unmatched. This CDR3 is built from 15 residues. The CDR3: CASSFAAGGSYEQYF. CDR3 nucleotides: TGTGCCAGCAGTTTTGCCGCGGGAGGGTCCTACGAGCAGTACTTC.

This clonotype has ten or more counts. The genes are TRBV6-1 and TRBJ2-2, with D possibly being TRBD1 (5 bases). With 7 bases removed from V and 0 bases from J, the gap between germline ends came to 9 bases. There are 14 residues in the CDR3. The germline V gene encodes CDR1 MNHNS and CDR2 SASEGT. The CDR3 DNA is TGTGCCAGCACTCGGACAACGAACACCGGGGAGCTGTTTTTT. This translates into CASTRTTNTGELFF.

This clonotype has at least ten counts. V usage is TRBV7-2 and J usage is TRBJ2-3; D may be TRBD2 (6 bases). Germline V gene lookup returns CDR1 SGHTA and CDR2 FQGNSA. Trimming took 1 base from V and 9 from J, leaving 17 bases between them. CDR3 length equals 15 residues. The CDR3 is CASSLGTGLQSTQYF. DNA of the CDR3: TGTGCCAGCAGCTTAGGAACGGGACTCCAGTCCACGCAGTATTTT.

This clonotype was detected a few times. V gene TRBV7-8 combines with J gene TRBJ2-4; 9 bases map to TRBD1. With 6 bases clipped from V and 4 bases from J, the junction kept 4 bases outside the gene matches. Per germline, CDR1 SGHVS and CDR2 FQNEAQ. This CDR3 has 14 amino acids. DNA of the CDR3: TGTGCCAGCAGTGGGGGGACAGGGAAAAACATTCAGTACTTC. It codes for CASSGGTGKNIQYF.

This clonotype was seen ten or more times. This chain joins TRBV5-1 and TRBJ2-5; D remains unclear. Germline lookup yields CDR1 SGHRS and CDR2 YFSETQ. The ends were cut back, 3 bases at V and 1 base at J, with 7 bases in the middle. CDR3 length: 13 amino acids. The CDR3 region is CASSSPRQETQYF. In DNA form, the CDR3 reads TGCGCCAGCAGCTCGCCTCGCCAAGAGACCCAGTACTTC. Complete variable domain (other parts from reference TRBV5-1 and TRBJ2-5): KAGVTQTPRYLIKTRGQQVTLSCSPISGHRSVSWYQQTPGQGLQFLFEYFSETQRNKGNFPGRFSGRQFSNSRSEMNVSTLELGDSALYLCASSSPRQETQYFGPGTRLLVL.

This clonotype has at least ten counts. The J gene is TRBJ1-5, the V gene TRBV6-5; D might be TRBD1 (5 bases). Germline CDR1 and CDR2: MNHEY and SVGAGI. V was pared by 5 bases and J by 0 bases, with 8 bases between. This CDR3 contains 14 residues. The CDR3 region is CASSRTHSNQPQHF. The DNA for the CDR3 is TGTGCCAGCAGTAGGACACATAGCAATCAGCCCCAGCATTTT.

The chain employs TRBV7-6 and TRBJ2-6; TRBD1 might be the D (5 bases). CDR1 is SGHVS, CDR2 FNYEAQ, per germline. CDR3 length equals 19 residues. Trimming left V 5 bases short and J 3 bases short, with 23 bases between. In DNA form, the CDR3 reads TGTGCCAGCAGCGCCGTGACAGCCCTGTTAGGAAGTGGGGCCAACGTCCTGACTTTC. It translates to CASSAVTALLGSGANVLTF.

This clonotype was counted many times. This chain connects TRBV5-6 to TRBJ1-1; 9 bases align to TRBD1. With V trimmed by 1 base and J by 6 bases, 4 bases remained unmatched. Germline-derived CDR1 and CDR2 are SGHDT and YYEEEE. The length of the CDR3 is 14 residues. The CDR3 DNA is TGTGCCAGCAGCTTGTGGACAGGGGACGCTGAAGCTTTCTTT. It is translated as CASSLWTGDAEAFF.

With respect to this clonotype: Being one base from a much bigger clone, this may be a read error. The CDR3 loop reads CASSSWERGYIGELFF. Here the CDR3 DNA reads TGTGCCAGCAGCTCCTGGGAGCGGGGGTACATCGGGGAGCTGTTTTTT. The chain uses TRBV9 and TRBJ2-2; 8 bases are a match to TRBD2. CDR3 size: 16 residues. After removal of 4 bases from V and 7 bases from J, the junction contained 12 bases not matched to a gene. The germline V gene has CDR1 SGDLS and CDR2 YYNGEE.

This clonotype was recorded at least ten times. This chain links TRBV12-3 or TRBV12-4 with TRBJ2-2, with D possibly TRBD1 on 6 matching bases. The CDR3 totals 14 residues. Trimming shortened V by 2 bases and J by 5 bases, and 9 bases separated the two germline ends. CDR3 DNA: TGTGCCAGCAGTTTATCAGGGGTAACCGGGGAGCTGTTTTTT. This sequence encodes CASSLSGVTGELFF.

The chain recombines TRBV6-1 with TRBJ2-3; 11 nucleotides agree with TRBD2. V dropped 5 bases and J dropped 6; count of bases not matched to a gene: 10. This CDR3 is built from 16 residues. Looked up from germline, CDR1 is MNHNS and CDR2 is SASEGT. CDR3 sequence (DNA): TGTGCCAGCAGTCAAGTCCTAGCGGGAGGTCATGATACGCAGTATTTT. It is translated as CASSQVLAGGHDTQYF.